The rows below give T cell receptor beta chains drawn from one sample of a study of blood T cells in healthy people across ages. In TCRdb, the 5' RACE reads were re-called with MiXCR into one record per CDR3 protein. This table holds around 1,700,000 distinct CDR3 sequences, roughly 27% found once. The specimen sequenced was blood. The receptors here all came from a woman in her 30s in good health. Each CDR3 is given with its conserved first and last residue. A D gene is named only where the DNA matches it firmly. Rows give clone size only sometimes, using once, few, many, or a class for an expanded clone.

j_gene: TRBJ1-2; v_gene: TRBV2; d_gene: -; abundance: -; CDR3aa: CASSEAPGGIYGYTF; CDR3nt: TGTGCCAGCAGTGAAGCGCCGGGGGGGATCTATGGCTACACCTTC
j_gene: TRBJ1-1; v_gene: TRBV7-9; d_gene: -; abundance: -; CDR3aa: CASSLGGAAFAEAFF; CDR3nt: TGTGCCAGCAGCTTAGGTGGGGCTGCGTTTGCTGAAGCTTTCTTT
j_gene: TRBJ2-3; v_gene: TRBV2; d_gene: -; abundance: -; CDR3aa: CASSEGGISDTQYF; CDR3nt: TGTGCCAGCAGTGAAGGGGGAATATCAGATACGCAGTATTTT
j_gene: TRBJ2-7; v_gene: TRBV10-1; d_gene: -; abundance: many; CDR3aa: CASSPMGGTDEQYF; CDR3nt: TGCGCCAGCAGCCCCATGGGTGGGACCGACGAGCAGTACTTC
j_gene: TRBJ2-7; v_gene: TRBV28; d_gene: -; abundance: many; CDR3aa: CASSPSTERFYEQYF; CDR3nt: TGTGCCAGCAGTCCTTCGACAGAAAGGTTCTACGAGCAGTACTTC
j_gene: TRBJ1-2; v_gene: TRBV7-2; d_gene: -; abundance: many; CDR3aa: CASSPNWGYGYTF; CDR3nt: TGTGCCAGCAGCCCAAATTGGGGCTATGGCTACACCTTC
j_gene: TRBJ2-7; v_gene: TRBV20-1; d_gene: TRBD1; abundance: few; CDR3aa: CSASEGQGSYEQYF; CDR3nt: TGCAGTGCTAGTGAGGGACAGGGATCCTACGAGCAGTACTTC
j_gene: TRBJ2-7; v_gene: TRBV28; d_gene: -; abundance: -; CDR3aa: CATKQDGSSYEQYF; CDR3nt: TGTGCCACCAAACAGGACGGGAGCTCCTACGAGCAGTACTTC
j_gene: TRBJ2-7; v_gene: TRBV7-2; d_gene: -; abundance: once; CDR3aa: CASTIGGVREQYF; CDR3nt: TGTGCCAGCACCATAGGGGGGGTCCGCGAGCAGTACTTC
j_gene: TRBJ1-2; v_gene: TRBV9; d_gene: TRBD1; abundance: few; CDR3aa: CASSGDRAVYGYTF; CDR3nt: TGTGCCAGCAGCGGAGACAGGGCCGTCTATGGCTACACCTTC
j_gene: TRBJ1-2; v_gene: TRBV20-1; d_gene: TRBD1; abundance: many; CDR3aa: CSASPTGGANYGYTF; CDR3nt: TGCAGTGCTAGTCCGACAGGGGGCGCGAACTATGGCTACACCTTC
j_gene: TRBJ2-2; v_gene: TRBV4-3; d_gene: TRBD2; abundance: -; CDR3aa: CASGRLAGLSGELFF; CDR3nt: TGCGCCAGCGGCCGACTAGCGGGTCTATCCGGGGAGCTGTTTTTT
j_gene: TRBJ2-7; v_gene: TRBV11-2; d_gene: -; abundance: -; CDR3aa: CTSSGQGGEQYF; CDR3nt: TGTACCAGCAGCGGCCAGGGAGGCGAGCAGTACTTC
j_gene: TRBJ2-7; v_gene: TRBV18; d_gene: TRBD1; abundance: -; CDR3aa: CASSPPGQGIIYGQYF; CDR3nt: TGTGCCAGCTCACCCCCGGGACAGGGGATAATCTACGGGCAGTACTTC
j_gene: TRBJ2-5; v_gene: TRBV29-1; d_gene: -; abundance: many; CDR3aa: CSVEGVQGETQYF; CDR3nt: TGCAGCGTTGAAGGAGTACAGGGAGAGACCCAGTACTTC
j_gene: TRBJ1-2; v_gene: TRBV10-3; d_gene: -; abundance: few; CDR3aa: CAISESGHDGYTF; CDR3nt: TGTGCCATCAGTGAGTCAGGTCACGATGGCTACACCTTC
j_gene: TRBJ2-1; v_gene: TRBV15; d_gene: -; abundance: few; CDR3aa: CATSSEREHPVKFF; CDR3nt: TGTGCCACCAGCAGCGAAAGAGAGCACCCTGTGAAGTTCTTC
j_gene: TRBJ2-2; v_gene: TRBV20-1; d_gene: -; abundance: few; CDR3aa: CSAPRDGNTGELFF; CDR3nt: TGCAGTGCTCCTAGGGACGGGAACACCGGGGAGCTGTTTTTT
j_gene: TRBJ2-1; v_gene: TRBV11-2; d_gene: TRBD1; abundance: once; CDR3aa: CASSGGQGSSYNEQFF; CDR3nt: TGTGCCAGCAGCGGTGGACAGGGGAGCTCCTACAATGAGCAGTTCTTC
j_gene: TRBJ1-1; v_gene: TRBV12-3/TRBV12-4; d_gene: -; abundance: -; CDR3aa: CASSITGTLDTEAFF; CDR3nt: TGTGCCAGCAGTATTACAGGGACACTCGACACTGAAGCTTTCTTT
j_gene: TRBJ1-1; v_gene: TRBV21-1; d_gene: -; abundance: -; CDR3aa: CASSIDPNTEAFF; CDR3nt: TGTGCCAGCAGCATCGACCCGAACACTGAAGCTTTCTTT
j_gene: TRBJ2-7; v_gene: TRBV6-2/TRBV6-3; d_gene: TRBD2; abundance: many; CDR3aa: CASLAGIPYEQYF; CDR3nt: TGTGCCAGTTTAGCGGGGATCCCCTACGAGCAGTACTTC
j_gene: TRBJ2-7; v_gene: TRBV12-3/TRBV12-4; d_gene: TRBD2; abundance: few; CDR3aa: CASSHNGLAGSYEQYF; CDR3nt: TGTGCCAGCAGTCATAACGGACTAGCGGGCTCCTACGAGCAGTACTTC
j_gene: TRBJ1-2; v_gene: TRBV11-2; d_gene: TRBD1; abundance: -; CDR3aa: CASSLGGTDNTRYGYTF; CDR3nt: TGTGCCAGCAGCTTAGGGGGGACAGATAACACCCGCTACGGCTACACCTTC
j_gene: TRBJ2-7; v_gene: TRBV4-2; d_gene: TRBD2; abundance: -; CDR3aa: CVSSQAKRASGVGGYEQYF; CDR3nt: TGTGTCAGCAGCCAAGCAAAACGGGCTAGCGGAGTCGGTGGTTACGAGCAGTACTTC
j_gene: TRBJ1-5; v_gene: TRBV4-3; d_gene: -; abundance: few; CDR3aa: CTSSPNRTPKGAPQHF; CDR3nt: TGCACCAGCAGCCCAAATAGGACACCGAAGGGAGCACCCCAGCATTTT
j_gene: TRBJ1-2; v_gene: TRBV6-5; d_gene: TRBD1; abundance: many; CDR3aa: CASSPGQGLHGYTF; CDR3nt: TGTGCCAGCAGCCCCGGACAGGGCCTCCATGGCTACACCTTC
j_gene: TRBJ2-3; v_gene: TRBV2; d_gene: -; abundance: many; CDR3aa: CASSDSRGTDTQYF; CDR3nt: TGTGCCAGCAGTGACTCCAGGGGTACAGATACGCAGTATTTT
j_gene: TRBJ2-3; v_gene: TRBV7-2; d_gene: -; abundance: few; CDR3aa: CASSLNGGTSTDTQYF; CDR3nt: TGTGCCAGCAGCTTAAATGGCGGCACTAGCACAGATACGCAGTATTTT
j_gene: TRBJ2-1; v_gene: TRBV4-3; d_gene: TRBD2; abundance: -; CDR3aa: CASSQGRVAGLGEQFF; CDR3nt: TGCGCCAGCAGCCAAGGTAGAGTAGCGGGGCTCGGGGAGCAGTTCTTC
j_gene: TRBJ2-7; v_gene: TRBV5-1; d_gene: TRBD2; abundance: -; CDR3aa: CASSTRVAGVHEQYF; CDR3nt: TGCGCCAGCAGCACTAGGGTAGCGGGAGTCCACGAGCAGTACTTC
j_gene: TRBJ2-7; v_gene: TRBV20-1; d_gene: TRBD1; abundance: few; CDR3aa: CSARATLRDRAYEQYF; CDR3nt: TGCAGTGCTAGAGCAACGCTCCGGGACAGGGCGTACGAGCAGTACTTC
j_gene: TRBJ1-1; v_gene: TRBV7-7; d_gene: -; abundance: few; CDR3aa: CASSESMNTEAFF; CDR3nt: TGTGCCAGCAGCGAGTCCATGAACACTGAAGCTTTCTTT
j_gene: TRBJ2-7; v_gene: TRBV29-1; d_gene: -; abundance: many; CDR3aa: CSVLYRDYEQYF; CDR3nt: TGCAGCGTTCTGTACAGGGACTACGAGCAGTACTTC
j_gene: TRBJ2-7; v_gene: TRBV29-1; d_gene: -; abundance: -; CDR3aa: CSVEVGRGTYEQYF; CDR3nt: TGCAGCGTTGAAGTGGGGCGGGGAACCTACGAGCAGTACTTC
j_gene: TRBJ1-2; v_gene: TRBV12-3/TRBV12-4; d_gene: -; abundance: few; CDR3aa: CASTSIADSHGYTF; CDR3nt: TGTGCCAGCACCTCGATCGCGGACAGCCATGGCTACACCTTC
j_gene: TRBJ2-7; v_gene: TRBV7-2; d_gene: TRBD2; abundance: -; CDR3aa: CASSSAGRGFYEQYF; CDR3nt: TGTGCCAGCAGCTCGGCAGGGCGGGGGTTCTACGAGCAGTACTTC
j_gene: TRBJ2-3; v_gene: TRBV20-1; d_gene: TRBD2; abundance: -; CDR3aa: CNARVSAGGFPDTQYF; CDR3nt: TGCAATGCTAGAGTATCGGCGGGAGGGTTCCCAGATACGCAGTATTTT
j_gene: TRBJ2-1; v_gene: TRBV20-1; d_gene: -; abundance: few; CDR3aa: CSASLNPGDEQFF; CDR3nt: TGCAGTGCTAGTCTCAATCCGGGCGATGAGCAGTTCTTC
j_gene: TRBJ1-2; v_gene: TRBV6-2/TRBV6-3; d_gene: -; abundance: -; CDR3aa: CASKGPFGYTF; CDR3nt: TGTGCCAGCAAGGGACCGTTTGGCTACACCTTC
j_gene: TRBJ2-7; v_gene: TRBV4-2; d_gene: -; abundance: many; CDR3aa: CASSQDSYEQYF; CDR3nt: TGTGCCAGCAGCCAGGATTCCTACGAGCAGTACTTC
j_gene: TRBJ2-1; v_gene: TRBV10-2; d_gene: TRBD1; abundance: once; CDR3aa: CASSDRGRPSYNGQFF; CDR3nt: TGCGCCAGCAGTGACAGGGGGCGGCCCTCCTACAATGGGCAGTTCTTC
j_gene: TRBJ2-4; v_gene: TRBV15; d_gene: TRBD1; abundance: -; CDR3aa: CATSREGQGGDEQYF; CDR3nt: TGTGCCACCAGCAGGGAGGGACAGGGGGGGGATGAGCAGTACTTC
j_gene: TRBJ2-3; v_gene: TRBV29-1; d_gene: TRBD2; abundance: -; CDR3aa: CSVRGLAGRTQYF; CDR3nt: TGCAGCGTACGCGGACTAGCGGGCCGTACGCAGTATTTT
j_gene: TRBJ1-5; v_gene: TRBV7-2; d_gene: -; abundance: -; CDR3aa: CASNRGGAPNQPQHF; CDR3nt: TGTGCCAGCAATAGGGGGGGGGCGCCCAATCAGCCCCAGCATTTT
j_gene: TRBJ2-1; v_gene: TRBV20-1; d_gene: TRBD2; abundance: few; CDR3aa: CSARDPSGRANEQFF; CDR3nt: TGCAGTGCTAGAGATCCTAGCGGGAGGGCCAATGAGCAGTTCTTC
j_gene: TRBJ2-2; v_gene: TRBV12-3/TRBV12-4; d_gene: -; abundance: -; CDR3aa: CASSLRGDGELFF; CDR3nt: TGTGCCAGCAGTTTAAGGGGGGACGGGGAGCTGTTTTTT
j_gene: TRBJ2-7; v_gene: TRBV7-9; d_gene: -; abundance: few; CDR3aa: CASRSPRDYEQYF; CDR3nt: TGTGCCAGCAGGTCTCCCCGCGACTACGAGCAGTACTTC
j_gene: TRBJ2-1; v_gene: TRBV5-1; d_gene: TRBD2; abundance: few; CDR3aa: CASSLEGSGGAEQFF; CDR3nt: TGCGCCAGCAGCTTGGAGGGTAGCGGGGGGGCTGAGCAGTTCTTC
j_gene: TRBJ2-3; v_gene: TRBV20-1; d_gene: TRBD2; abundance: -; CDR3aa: CSARDLFGGADTQYF; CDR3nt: TGCAGTGCTAGAGATCTATTCGGGGGGGCAGATACGCAGTATTTT
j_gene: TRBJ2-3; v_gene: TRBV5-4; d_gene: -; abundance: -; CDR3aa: CASSQVVADTQYF; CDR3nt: TGTGCCAGCAGCCAAGTAGTGGCAGATACGCAGTATTTT
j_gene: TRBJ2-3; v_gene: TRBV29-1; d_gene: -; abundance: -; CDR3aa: CSANAKRVTDTQYF; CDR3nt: TGCAGCGCCAACGCAAAGCGTGTCACAGATACGCAGTATTTT
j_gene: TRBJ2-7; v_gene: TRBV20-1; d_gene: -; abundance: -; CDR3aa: CSASRGTQAPEQYF; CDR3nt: TGCAGTGCTAGTCGCGGGACCCAAGCACCCGAGCAGTACTTC
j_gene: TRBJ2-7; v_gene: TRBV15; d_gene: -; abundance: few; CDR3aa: CATSRDAGSVNEQYF; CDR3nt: TGTGCCACCAGCAGAGATGCCGGGAGTGTCAACGAGCAGTACTTC